The clone carrying this T cell receptor (beta chain) was found a few times. Its antigen is unknown. These data originate in a study of Graves' ophthalmopathy and Graves' hyperthyroidism. Study observations and caveats: In blood, most expanded thyroid clonotypes above 0.001 frequency were also detected.

This CDR3 contains 13 residues. CDR1 SGHTA and CDR2 FQGNSA come from the germline V gene. Trimming pared 1 base from V and 0 bases from J, leaving 3 bases between. Amplifying from RNA transcripts, the study obtained TCR beta CDR3 regions. Second-round multiplex PCR came after a first-round RT-PCR that employed HTBI primers. MiXCR was run by TCRdb on the multiplex PCR reads, yielding one entry per CDR3 protein. This sample has about 230,000 distinct CDR3 sequences, with approximately 42% found just once. The material sequenced was peripheral blood. The receptor comes from an adult man with Graves' ophthalmopathy. This sequence joins TRBV7-2 and TRBJ1-1; D remains unclear. This CDR3 is CASSLVLNTEAFF. Written as DNA, the CDR3 is TGTGCCAGCAGCTTAGTTCTGAACACTGAAGCTTTCTTT.